This TCR beta chain was sequenced for a study of cytotoxic CD8 clonotypes in ibrutinib-treated CLL. The CDR3 loop spans 16 amino acids. V lost 1 base and J lost 4, with 14 bases in between. Germline V CDR1 and CDR2: WNHNN, SYGVQD (reference sequence). Assay used: immunoSEQ multiplex PCR; TCRdb lists only in-frame clones, some missing. The sample yields approximately 300,000 clones, about 80% seen once. This chain joins TRBV10-1 and TRBJ1-3; no clear D. The clonotype comes from a human donor with chronic lymphocytic leukemia. The sequences come from PBMCs, collected before ibrutinib treatment. The CDR3 DNA reads as TGCGCCAGCAGTGAGTTTCTTCCGGGTTCGGGAAACACCATATATTTT. It specifies CASSEFLPGSGNTIYF.